This T cell receptor beta chain comes out of a study of blood T cell repertoires in COVID-19. Across the whole study: Sites in the United States, Italy and Spain provided acute and convalescent COVID-19 samples. PBMCs, B-cell-depleted T cells, or T cells provided the cDNA or gDNA that made up the material.

Germline-derived CDR1 and CDR2 are SGHKS and YYEKEE (reference sequence). This CDR3 region has 16 residues. With V trimmed by 4 bases and J by 4 bases, 11 bases remained unmatched. Sequenced by immunoSEQ multiplex PCR; TCRdb stores in-frame clones only, minus some. Here the sample spans hundreds of thousands of clones, approximately 85% being singletons. Adults between roughly 18 and 89 years of age took part from approximately 24 US areas. In Cohort 3, a recovered donor had either two negative PCRs, clearance, or symptom resolution. Material: PBMCs or T cells enriched from blood (not recorded which). This sequence joins TRBV5-5 and TRBJ2-3; TRBD2 matches at 8 bases. The sequence was collected from a woman aged 25 to 45 who had recovered from COVID-19. For the CDR3, the DNA is TGTGCCAGCAGCCCGGGGAGCGGGAGAAGGCCAGATACGCAGTATTTT. Its translation is CASSPGSGRRPDTQYF.